The present T cell receptor beta chain was sequenced within a study of blood T cell repertoires in COVID-19. On the study more broadly: Sources were T cells, B-cell-depleted T cells, or PBMCs; the material itself was cDNA or gDNA.

There are a few counts of this clone. The germline gene is not matched at one end of the junction; a read error may be the cause. Under the authors' procedure: Estimation of nucleated cell counts relied on the amplification of reference gene primers. Data came from immunoSEQ multiplex PCR; TCRdb stores just in-frame clones and leaves some out. The DNA was the basis for D and trimming; V, J and clone size are from that table. The table records about 100,000 clones, 80% to 95% of them present only once. There are 15 residues in the CDR3. Germline V gene sequence: CDR1 MNHNS, CDR2 SASEGT. This sequence originates from a man aged 50 to 60 with active COVID-19. The sample comprised peripheral blood. The chain is built from TRBV6-1 and TRBJ1-5; D uncertain. CDR3 in DNA: TGTGCCAGCAGTGAAGGACTGGCTAGCTATCAGCCCCAGCATTTT. This codes for CASSEGLASYQPQHF.